Following are 11 T cell receptor beta chains from one sample sequenced in a study of T cell clones after liver transplantation. Sequencing used immunoSEQ multiplex PCR; TCRdb keeps in-frame clones, though not all of them. The top ten clones hold 15% of a sample with tens of thousands of clones, about two thirds of them seen once. This sample comprised CD4+ T cells from blood, obtained before liver transplant. These receptors all come from a human donor who received a liver transplant.

This clone was recorded once. This chain joins TRBV10-1 and TRBJ1-1; maybe TRBD1 (6 bases). This CDR3 spans 15 amino acids. V dropped 4 bases and J dropped 0 bases, with 12 bases sitting between them. CDR1 is WNHNN, CDR2 SYGVQD, per germline (reference sequence). CDR3 sequence reads: CASSGSDSLNTEAFF. Written as DNA, the CDR3 is TGCGCCAGCAGTGGGTCGGACAGTTTGAACACTGAAGCTTTCTTT.

This clone occurred a few times. This chain uses TRBV5-4 with TRBJ1-2, with D tentatively TRBD1 (5 bases). The germline CDR1 and CDR2 sequences are SGHNT and YYREEE (reference sequence). With 2 bases removed from V and 4 bases from J, the gap between germline ends came to 15 bases. This CDR3 comprises 15 residues. The CDR3 nucleotides are TGTGCCAGCAGCTTAAGTCGGCGGGGCGGCTATGGCTACACCTTC. Its protein product is CASSLSRRGGYGYTF. The entire variable domain, with the rest obtained from reference TRBV5-4 and TRBJ1-2, is as follows: ETGVTQSPTHLIKTRGQQVTLRCSSQSGHNTVSWYQQALGQGPQFIFQYYREEENGRGNFPPRFSGLQFPNYSSELNVNALELDDSALYLCASSLSRRGGYGYTFGSGTRLTVV.

This clone has only a few counts. The chain has TRBV15 and TRBJ1-5; 10 nucleotides align to TRBD1. V lost 1 base and J lost 6; bases outside the gene matches: 18. Per germline, CDR1 LNHNV and CDR2 YYDKDF (reference sequence). The CDR3 runs to 20 residues. CDR3 sequence reads: CATSRGLGTGVGVEVQPQHF. CDR3 DNA sequence: TGTGCCACCAGCAGAGGCTTAGGGACAGGGGTGGGAGTAGAGGTTCAGCCCCAGCATTTT.

This clone came up a few times. The genes are TRBV7-9 and TRBJ1-2, with D perhaps matching TRBD1 (6 bases). Germline CDR1 reads SEHNR; CDR2 reads FQNEAQ (reference sequence). The CDR3 contains 15 residues. Trimming cost V 2 bases and J 5 bases, with 15 bases left between them. The CDR3 loop is CASSLSSRGGYGYTF. The CDR3 DNA reads as TGTGCCAGCAGCTTAAGTTCCAGGGGCGGATATGGCTACACCTTC.

The gene calls are TRBV6-5 and TRBJ1-2; TRBD1 is a possible D gene (5 bases). Trimming left V 5 bases short and J 8 bases short, with 12 bases between. Per the germline V gene, CDR1 is MNHEY and CDR2 is SVGAGI. The CDR3 has 12 amino acids. The CDR3 bases are TGTGCCAGCAGTCCCAGGGCGACGGGCTACACCTTC. The encoded protein is CASSPRATGYTF.

The CDR3 spells CASSALAGTQWRSYNSPLHF. The CDR3 nucleotides are TGTGCCAGCAGCGCCTTGGCGGGGACGCAATGGAGATCCTATAATTCACCCCTCCACTTT. V usage is TRBV9 and J usage is TRBJ1-6; the D gene is possibly TRBD1 (5 bases). The V and J ends lost 3 bases and 1 base respectively, with 23 bases between them. The germline V gene has CDR1 SGDLS and CDR2 YYNGEE. The CDR3 runs to 20 residues.

The chain employs TRBV5-1 and TRBJ2-1, with 11 bases identical to TRBD2. V shed 2 bases and J 6 bases; nucleotides not matched to a gene: 4. The CDR3 totals 15 residues. The germline V gene encodes CDR1 SGHRS and CDR2 YFSETQ. Here the CDR3 reads CASSFLAGGSNEQFF. CDR3 coding DNA: TGCGCCAGCAGCTTTTTAGCGGGGGGGAGCAATGAGCAGTTCTTC.

The chain couples TRBV4-1 to TRBJ1-6, with TRBD1 matching over 8 bases. J gave up 6 bases and V 4 bases, and 2 bases lay outside the gene matches. CDR3 size: 14 residues. Germline values: CDR1 MGHRA, CDR2 YSYEKL. The CDR3 coding sequence is TGCGCCAGCAGCCGTGGGACAGGTAATTCACCCCTCCACTTT. This translates into CASSRGTGNSPLHF.

V is TRBV6-4 and J is TRBJ1-1; 8 nucleotides agree with TRBD1. CDR1 and CDR2 (germline): MRHNA, SNTAGT. This CDR3 is built from 13 residues. The V and J ends lost 4 bases and 5 bases, in that order; junction bases with no gene match: 3. CDR3 amino acids: CASSAGGFTEAFF. Here the CDR3 DNA reads TGTGCCAGCAGTGCAGGGGGCTTTACTGAAGCTTTCTTT.

The chain recombines TRBV6-5 with TRBJ2-3; D unresolved. With 5 bases removed from V and 1 base from J, the gap between germline ends came to 7 bases. Per the germline V gene, CDR1 is MNHEY and CDR2 is SVGAGI. CDR3 size: 13 residues. For the CDR3, the DNA is TGTGCCAGCAGTCCCCCAGGCACAGATACGCAGTATTTT. This codes for CASSPPGTDTQYF.

The rearrangement links TRBV19 to TRBJ1-2; possible D gene TRBD1, 5 bases. Per germline, CDR1 LNHDA and CDR2 SQIVND (reference sequence). The V end was cut by 4 bases, the J end by 5 bases, with 14 bases between. CDR3 length: 14 residues. CDR3 DNA sequence: TGTGCCAGTAGTAGGACACTTCTTAATTATGGCTACACCTTC. Its protein product is CASSRTLLNYGYTF.